This T cell receptor (beta chain) was captured by sequencing in a study of molecular identifiers for immune sequencing clone quantification. TCRdb used MiXCR to reprocess the PCR reads, holding one entry per CDR3 protein. The table has over 600,000 distinct CDR3 sequences, less than 20% seen once. CDR3 length: 14 residues. The V end lost 0 bases, the J end lost 7 bases, and 10 bases lay between the germline ends. CDR1 SGHAT and CDR2 FQNNGV come from the germline V gene. Ten or more counts support this clonotype. The source of this sequence is a human donor in good health. Some libraries in this study had Jurkat cell RNA spiked in. The chain has TRBV11-2 and TRBJ2-1; D unclear. Material for sequencing was naive CD8+ T cells from blood, with Jurkat cell RNA spiked in. Documented subset: FACS-sorted CD8+CD4-CCR7+CD45RA+ naive T cells. CDR3 DNA sequence: TGTGCCAGCAGCTTAGAAGGGTCGCTGAATGAGCAGTTCTTC. Protein sequence: CASSLEGSLNEQFF.